This TCR beta chain was observed in a study of cytomegalovirus exposure and HLA in healthy donors (dated by TCRdb to 2016 to 2017). Study-wide context: An earlier analysis of approximately 640 of the donors reported about 290 Gb of sequence data and around 110 million unique TCR beta sequences from 150 million to 200 million T cells. The genetic ancestry cluster associated with self-reported Caucasian donors included about four fifths of the 398 genotyped donors. An early release covering just under 650 HLA-typed donors comprised around 300 gigabases of sequencing data and tens of millions of unique TCR sequences. A separate validation cohort of more than 100 different subjects was used in addition to the 666-subject first cohort. The study profiled the T cell repertoires of fewer than 850 subjects by immunosequencing and related them to cytomegalovirus serostatus. Typing coverage varied by locus: roughly 629-640 donors for A, B, C, DRB1 and DQB1; more than 500 for DQA1; some 610 for DPA1; approximately 490 for DPB1. About five DR-DQ haplotypes were treated as single units for association and clustering because of strong linkage in the cohort. Class I and class II HLA loci were covered by the typing at four-digit resolution. In a later analysis, previously published TCR beta repertoires from 670 or so donors were re-analyzed and high-resolution HLA genotyping was added so that TCR occurrence patterns could be studied. All discovery cohort repertoires had been generated on a single sequencing platform. The later analysis used no new phenotypic data to find candidate immune exposures, relying instead on TCR beta sequences and their occurrence across donors. The study aimed to test whether cataloging public T cell receptors could reveal signatures of past pathogen exposure. To predict cytomegalovirus infection status, the study brought together high-throughput TCR immunosequencing, statistical association of individual TCRs with disease status, and machine learning. A later genetic analysis took genome-wide SNP genotypes for about 60% of the roughly 670 donors and used that subset as a discovery cohort. To decide whether each TCR beta V gene segment behaved as functional or pseudogenic, an earlier analysis of fewer than 750 of the donors relied on high-throughput TCR beta sequencing. Alongside the repertoire data, information on donor age, sex, ethnicity and CMV serostatus was compiled. Across about 370 genotyped donors of the cohort, an average of roughly 230,000 unique TCR beta nucleotide sequences per donor were sequenced, and 15% to 20% of those sequences were non-productive. The full study reports these points: A cluster of highly shared sequence variants was judged likely to be a technical artifact of the sequencing pipeline. Correlated functional status among segregating V segments might be attributable to linkage disequilibrium, but an unknown experimental factor could not be ruled out. According to a later analysis, most CMV-associated TCR beta chains appeared to be HLA-restricted, and the HLA associations seemed to be driven largely by CMV exposure. Strong co-occurrence of HLA alleles, especially DR and DQ, made assigning TCR associations to individual alleles difficult. The cohort was sequenced for TCR beta chains only, and without alpha or paired-chain data the features that could be detected were limited. Most TCR sequences were seen in very few donors, while some public TCRs were found in many individuals. Some IMGT-functional V segments, including TRBV6-2 and TRBV6-3, could not be told apart with the 87-base-pair reads, so those segments were excluded. Compared with equally common non-associated chains, HLA-associated TCR beta chains in a later analysis were more clonally expanded and had lower generation probabilities. The authors suggested that the approach could potentially be extended to other disease states and immunological phenotypes. A few of the identified cytomegalovirus-associated TCR beta chains were confirmed in vitro to be specific for cytomegalovirus antigens. Broadly in line with IMGT annotations, most TCR beta V segments showed up in productive rearrangements about 87% or about 30% of the time in an earlier analysis of 450 to 600 of the donors. Immune exposure information for the cohort was limited to CMV serostatus. A further reported finding was that TCR beta sequences accurately predicted the HLA-A and HLA-B alleles for most subjects in the first cohort. A later analysis reported that several top co-occurrence clusters appeared linked to parvovirus B19, influenza, CMV and Epstein-Barr virus. Because counts were too low, about 18 rarely observed V segments, including chromosome 9 orphons, were left out of the earlier analysis of approximately 580 of the donors. According to a later genetic analysis, donors in an Asian-associated ancestry cluster had fewer N-insertions in productive TCRs than the roughly 670-donor mean. Sequencing depth was assumed to be roughly uniform across donors in the presence/absence analyses, though that assumption may not hold. Cytomegalovirus status was reported to be diagnosed by the classifier with high specificity and sensitivity in both the original and validation cohorts. A later analysis associated around 16,000 TCR beta sequences with specific HLA alleles at a false discovery rate of 0.05. In a later analysis, the rate of TCR association differed among HLA loci, with DRB1 alleles having the most associated TCRs and HLA-C alleles having the fewest. V-gene and J-gene trimming of TCR beta chains was associated with a missense DCLRE1C variant in a later genetic analysis, and the association was replicated in an independent cohort. Because HLA typing was missing for some donors at each locus, association tests included only the typed subset. The study listed 150 to 200 TCR beta chains as associated with cytomegalovirus.

The cohort consisted of more than 650 healthy bone marrow donors. Cohort members were all nominally healthy when sampled, although unrecorded immune exposures were likely present. The donor was CMV seronegative and belonged to the group of 350 or so seronegative cohort members. Every donor gave a peripheral blood sample, and the peripheral blood mononuclear cells from that sample were used for TCR beta sequencing. Genomic DNA extraction from the blood cell samples was performed with the Qiagen DNeasy Blood Extraction Kit. Preparation of the library involved the immunoSEQ multiplex PCR assay. For the multiplex PCR, a mixture combining 60 forward primers for TCR Vbeta segments and 13 reverse primers for TCR Jbeta segments was used. The CDR3 region of rearranged TCR beta genes was amplified from genomic DNA with a multiplex PCR assay. On the Illumina HiSeq System, the amplified TCR beta libraries were sequenced as 87-base-pair reads. The source study handled its data this way. A later analysis tallied around 82 million unique TCR beta chains across the 700 or so repertoires, and approximately 9.9 million of those chains were shared by two or more donors. A nearest-neighbor algorithm error-corrected the raw reads and collapsed the reads into unique sequences, merging closely related sequences to remove PCR and sequencing errors. Alignment of CDR3 sequences to IMGT reference sequences was used to assign V, D and J gene segments. Each retained sequence needed at least a six-nucleotide match to both a V gene segment and a J gene segment. Rearrangements were called productive when the CDR3 lacked stop codons and stayed in frame with V and J; all others were non-productive. Following IMGT convention, CDR3 was defined as the stretch from the second conserved V-encoded cysteine up to the conserved J-encoded phenylalanine. In an earlier analysis of around 640 of the donors, sequences lacking an unambiguous match to a single V gene segment were excluded. An earlier analysis of several hundred of the donors classified V segments as functional when productive rearrangements were above 56.7% and as segregating when the standard deviation between donors was above 5%. A statistical classification framework was built to diagnose cytomegalovirus status from the catalog of TCR beta chain sequences. In a later analysis, V and J genes were assigned by comparing TCR nucleotide sequences against IMGT/GENE-DB human TR gene sequences. Using the TCRdist pipeline, a later analysis assigned CDR3 sequences along with most-parsimonious VDJ recombination scenarios. In a later analysis, each TCR beta chain was defined by its CDR3 amino acid sequence together with its V-gene family, and reads lacking a unique V-gene family were excluded. To address suspected cross-contamination and a sequencing artifact, a later analysis removed around 590 highly shared, low-generation-probability nucleotide sequences. In a later analysis, a clonal expansion index was calculated for each public chain from normalized within-repertoire ranks of inferred template counts. In a later analysis, generation probabilities were computed using a VDJ recombination model fitted to out-of-frame rearrangements, and the results were checked against IGoR. Hypergeometric tests were used in a later analysis to score TCR-TCR, TCR-HLA and TCR-CMV co-occurrence, with a repertoire-size bias correction applied to the TCR pairs. A later analysis estimated false discovery rates by permuting HLA or CMV assignments 20 times. In a later analysis, co-occurring TCRs were grouped with DBSCAN, and TCRdist sequence similarity was added when clustering was performed within HLA-allele-positive subsets. Repertoires with fewer than 30,000 or more than 120,000 public chains, plus five repertoires with anomalous nucleotide sharing, were excluded from co-occurrence clustering. TCRdb took this table from immuneACCESS and kept in-frame rearrangements with V and J called. Such tables lack part of the clones; where checked against another copy, unresolved V genes explain under half of the gap, and the rest is unexplained. V and J calls and clone size come straight from that table; D and trimming were deduced from the DNA. The sample table shows approximately 120,000 clones, and around 86% are seen once. Of the sample, more than 2% falls within the top ten clones.

The CDR3, cysteine through phenylalanine, is 15 amino acids long. Only the CDR3 DNA is retained, 45 bases long and in frame from the first base. According to the germline V gene, CDR1 reads SGHTA and CDR2 reads FQGNSA. The junction shows trimming of 5 bases on V and 3 bases on J, and the gene matches do not reach 6 bases of it. This clone has a single count. The target of this receptor is not known. Per-base qualities were not stored, and no clone one base away is much larger. Sample: PBMCs. This sequence originates from a woman under 40 in good health and CMV-seronegative. The sequence joins TRBV7-2 to TRBJ2-7; 11 bases in between match TRBD2. CDR3 region: CASSIPGTSGYEQYF. The nucleotide sequence reads as follows: TGTGCCAGCAGCATACCGGGGACTAGCGGCTACGAGCAGTACTTC. Joined to the reference TRBV7-2 and TRBJ2-7 proteins, this CDR3 gives the full variable domain: GAGVSQSPSNKVTEKGKDVELRCDPISGHTALYWYRQSLGQGLEFLIYFQGNSAPDKSGLPSDRFSAERTGGSVSTLTIQRTQQEDSAVYLCASSIPGTSGYEQYFGPGTRLTVT.